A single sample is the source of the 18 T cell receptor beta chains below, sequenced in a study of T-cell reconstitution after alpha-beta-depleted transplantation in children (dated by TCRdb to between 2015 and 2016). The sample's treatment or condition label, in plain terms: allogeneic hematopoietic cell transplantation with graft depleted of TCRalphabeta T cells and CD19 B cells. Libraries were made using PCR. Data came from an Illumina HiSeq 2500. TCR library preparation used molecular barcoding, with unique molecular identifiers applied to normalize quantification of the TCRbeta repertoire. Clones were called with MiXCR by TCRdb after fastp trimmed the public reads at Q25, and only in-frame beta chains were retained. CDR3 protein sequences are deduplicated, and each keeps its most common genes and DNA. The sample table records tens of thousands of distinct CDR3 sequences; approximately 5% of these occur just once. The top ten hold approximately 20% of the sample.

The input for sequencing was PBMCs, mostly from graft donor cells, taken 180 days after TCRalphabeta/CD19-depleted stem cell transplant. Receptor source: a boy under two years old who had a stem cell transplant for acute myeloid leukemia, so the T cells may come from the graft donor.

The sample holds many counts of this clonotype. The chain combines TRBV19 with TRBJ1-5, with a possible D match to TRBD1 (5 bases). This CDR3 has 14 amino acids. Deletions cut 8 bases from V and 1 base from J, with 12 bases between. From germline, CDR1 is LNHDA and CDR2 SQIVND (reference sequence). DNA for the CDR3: TGTGCCAGTGCTCACCAGGGAAGCAATCAGCCCCAGCATTTT. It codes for CASAHQGSNQPQHF.

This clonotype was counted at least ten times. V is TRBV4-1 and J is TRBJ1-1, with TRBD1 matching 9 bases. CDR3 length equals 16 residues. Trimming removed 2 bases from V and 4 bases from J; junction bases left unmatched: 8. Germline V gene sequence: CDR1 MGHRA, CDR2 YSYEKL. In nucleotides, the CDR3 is TGCGCCAGCAGCCAATATGGGACAGGGTTGGGCACTGAAGCTTTCTTT. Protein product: CASSQYGTGLGTEAFF.

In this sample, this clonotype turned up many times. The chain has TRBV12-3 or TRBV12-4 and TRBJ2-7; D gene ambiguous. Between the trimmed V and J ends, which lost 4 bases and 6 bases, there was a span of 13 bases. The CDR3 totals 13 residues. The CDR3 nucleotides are TGTGCCAGCAGTTCCACCCCCTCCGGCGAGCAGTACGTC. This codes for CASSSTPSGEQYV.

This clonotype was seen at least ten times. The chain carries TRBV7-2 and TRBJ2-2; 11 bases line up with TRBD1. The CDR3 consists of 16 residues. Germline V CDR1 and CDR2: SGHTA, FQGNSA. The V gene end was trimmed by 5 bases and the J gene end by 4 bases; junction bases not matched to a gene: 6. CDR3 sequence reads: CASSPGTGGVTGELFF. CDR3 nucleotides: TGTGCCAGCAGCCCCGGGACAGGGGGGGTCACCGGGGAGCTGTTTTTT.

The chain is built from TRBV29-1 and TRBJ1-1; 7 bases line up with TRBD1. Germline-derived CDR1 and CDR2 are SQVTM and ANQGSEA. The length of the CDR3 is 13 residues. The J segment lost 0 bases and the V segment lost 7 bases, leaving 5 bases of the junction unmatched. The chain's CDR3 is CSAHRGVNTEAFF. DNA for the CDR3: TGCAGCGCCCACAGGGGCGTGAACACTGAAGCTTTCTTT.

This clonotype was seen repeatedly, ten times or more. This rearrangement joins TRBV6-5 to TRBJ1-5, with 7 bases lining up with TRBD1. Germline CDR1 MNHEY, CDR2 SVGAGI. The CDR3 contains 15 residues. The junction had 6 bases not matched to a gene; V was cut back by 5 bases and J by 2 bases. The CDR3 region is CASSPSGQRNQPQHF. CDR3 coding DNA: TGTGCCAGCAGTCCGTCGGGACAGCGCAATCAGCCCCAGCATTTT.

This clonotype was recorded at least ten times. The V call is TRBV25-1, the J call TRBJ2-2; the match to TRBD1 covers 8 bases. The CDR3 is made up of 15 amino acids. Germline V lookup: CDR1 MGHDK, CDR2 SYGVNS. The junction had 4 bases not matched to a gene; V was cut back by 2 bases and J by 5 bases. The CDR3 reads CASSERDRITGELFF. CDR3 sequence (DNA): TGTGCCAGCAGTGAACGGGACAGGATAACCGGGGAGCTGTTTTTT.

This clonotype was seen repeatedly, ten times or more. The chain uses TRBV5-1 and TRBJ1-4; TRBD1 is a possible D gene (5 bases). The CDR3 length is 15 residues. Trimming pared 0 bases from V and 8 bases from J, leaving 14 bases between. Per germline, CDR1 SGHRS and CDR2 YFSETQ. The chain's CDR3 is CASSLAPGTEEKLFF. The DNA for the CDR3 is TGCGCCAGCAGCTTGGCCCCCGGGACTGAGGAAAAACTGTTTTTT. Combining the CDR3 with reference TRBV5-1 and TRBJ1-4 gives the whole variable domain KAGVTQTPRYLIKTRGQQVTLSCSPISGHRSVSWYQQTPGQGLQFLFEYFSETQRNKGNFPGRFSGRQFSNSRSEMNVSTLELGDSALYLCASSLAPGTEEKLFFGSGTQLSVL.

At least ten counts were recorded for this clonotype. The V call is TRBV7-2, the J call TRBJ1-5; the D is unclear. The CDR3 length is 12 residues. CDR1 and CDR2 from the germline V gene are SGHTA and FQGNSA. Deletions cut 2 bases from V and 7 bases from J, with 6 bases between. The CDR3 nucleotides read TGTGCCAGCAGCTTATTATCCCAGCCCCAGCATTTT. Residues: CASSLLSQPQHF.

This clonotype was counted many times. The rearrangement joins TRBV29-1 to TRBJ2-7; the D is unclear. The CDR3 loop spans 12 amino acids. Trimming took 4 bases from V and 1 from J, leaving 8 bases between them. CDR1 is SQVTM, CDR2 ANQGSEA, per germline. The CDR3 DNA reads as TGCAGCGTTGCCATGAAATCCTACGAGCAGTACTTC. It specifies CSVAMKSYEQYF.

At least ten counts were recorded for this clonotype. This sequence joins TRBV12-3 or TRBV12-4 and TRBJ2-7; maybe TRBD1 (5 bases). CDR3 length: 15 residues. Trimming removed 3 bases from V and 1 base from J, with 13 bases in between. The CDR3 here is CASSFALTESYEQYF. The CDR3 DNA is TGTGCCAGCAGTTTTGCTCTGACAGAATCCTACGAGCAGTACTTC.

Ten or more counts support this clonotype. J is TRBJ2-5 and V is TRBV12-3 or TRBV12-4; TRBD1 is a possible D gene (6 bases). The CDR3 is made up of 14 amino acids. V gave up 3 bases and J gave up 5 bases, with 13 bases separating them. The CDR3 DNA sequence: TGTGCCAGCAGTTTTTCCAGGGGTAGGGAGACCCAGTACTTC. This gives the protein CASSFSRGRETQYF.

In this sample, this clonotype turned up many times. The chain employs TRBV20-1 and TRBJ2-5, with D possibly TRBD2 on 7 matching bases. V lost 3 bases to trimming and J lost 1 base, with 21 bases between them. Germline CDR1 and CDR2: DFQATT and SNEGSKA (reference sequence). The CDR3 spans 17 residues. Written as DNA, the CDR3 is TGCAGTGCTAGGGGAGTCCTTGCGGGGGCCCCCCAAGAGACCCAGTACTTC. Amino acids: CSARGVLAGAPQETQYF.

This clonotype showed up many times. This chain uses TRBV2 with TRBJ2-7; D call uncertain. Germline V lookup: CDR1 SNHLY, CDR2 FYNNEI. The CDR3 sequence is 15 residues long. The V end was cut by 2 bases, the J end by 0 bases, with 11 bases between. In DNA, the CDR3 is TGTGCCAGCAGTGAATTAGGATCCCTCTCCTACGAGCAGTACGTC. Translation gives CASSELGSLSYEQYV.

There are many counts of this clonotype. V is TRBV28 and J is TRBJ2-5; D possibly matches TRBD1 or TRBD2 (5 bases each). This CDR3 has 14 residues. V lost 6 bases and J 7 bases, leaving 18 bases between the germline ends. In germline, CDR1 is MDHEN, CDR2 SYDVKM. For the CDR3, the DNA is TGTGCCAGCAGCTTTGGCGCAGGGACGGGGACCCAGTACTTC. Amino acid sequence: CASSFGAGTGTQYF.

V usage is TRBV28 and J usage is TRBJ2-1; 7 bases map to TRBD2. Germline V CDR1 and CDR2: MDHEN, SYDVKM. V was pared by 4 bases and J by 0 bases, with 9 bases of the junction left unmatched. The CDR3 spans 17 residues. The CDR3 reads CASSSLFGGSSYNEQFF. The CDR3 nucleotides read TGTGCCAGCAGTTCCCTTTTTGGCGGGAGCTCCTACAATGAGCAGTTCTTC.

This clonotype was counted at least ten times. The CDR3 is CASSLAGPWDNEQFF. The CDR3 nucleotides read TGTGCCAGCAGTTTAGCAGGGCCATGGGACAATGAGCAGTTCTTC. V usage is TRBV12-3 or TRBV12-4 and J usage is TRBJ2-1; D not resolved. V dropped 0 bases and J dropped 5 bases, with 11 bases sitting between them. The CDR3 length is 15 residues.

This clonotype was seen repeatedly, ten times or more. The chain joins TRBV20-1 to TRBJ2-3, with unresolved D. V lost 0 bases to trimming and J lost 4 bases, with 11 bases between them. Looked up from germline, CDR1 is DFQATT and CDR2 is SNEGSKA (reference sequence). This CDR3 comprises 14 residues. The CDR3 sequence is CSARDPSASDTQYF. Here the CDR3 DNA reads TGCAGTGCTAGAGATCCGTCAGCTTCAGATACGCAGTATTTT.